What follows are 25 T cell receptor beta chains derived from one specimen sequenced in a study of OX40 agonist ivuxolimab in advanced cancers. Sequencing was performed with immunoSEQ multiplex PCR; in TCRdb, only in-frame clones are kept and a portion is missing. The repertoire has around 80,000 clones, over 85% of them found once; the top ten carry 0.15% to 0.2%. The input for sequencing was CD4+ or CD8+ T cells sorted from blood, taken in a trial of the OX40 agonist ivuxolimab. These receptor sequences come from an adult with an advanced solid tumor such as melanoma, head and neck, liver or kidney cancer.

The chain carries TRBV19 and TRBJ2-2; D is possibly TRBD1 or TRBD2 (5 bases each). Germline CDR1 and CDR2: LNHDA and SQIVND (reference sequence). Trimming took 9 bases from V and 6 from J, leaving 20 bases between them. This CDR3 comprises 15 residues. The DNA of the CDR3 is TGTGCCAGCAGCAAAAACCAGGGAGTCCCCGGGGAGCTGTTTTTT. The encoded protein is CASSKNQGVPGELFF.

V is TRBV2 and J is TRBJ2-3; 14 bases fit TRBD2. V lost 5 bases, J lost 4 bases, and 2 bases stayed unmatched. The CDR3 has 15 amino acids. The germline CDR1 and CDR2 sequences are SNHLY and FYNNEI. The CDR3 protein is CASSLGLAGADTQYF. CDR3 nucleotides: TGTGCCAGCAGTCTGGGACTAGCGGGAGCAGATACGCAGTATTTT.

The gene calls are TRBV9 and TRBJ2-3; D is uncertain. CDR1 and CDR2 from the germline V gene are SGDLS and YYNGEE. Trimming stripped 4 bases from V and 0 bases from J, with 9 bases between. This CDR3 has 14 residues. CDR3 bases: TGTGCCAGCAGCCCCGGCCGTAGCACAGATACGCAGTATTTT. Its translation: CASSPGRSTDTQYF. Full variable domain (outside the CDR3, taken from reference TRBV9 and TRBJ2-3): DSGVTQTPKHLITATGQRVTLRCSPRSGDLSVYWYQQSLDQGLQFLIQYYNGEERAKGNILERFSAQQFPDLHSELNLSSLELGDSALYFCASSPGRSTDTQYFGPGTRLTVL.

V and J are TRBV28 and TRBJ1-1, with a weak D call TRBD1 (6 bases). The V and J ends lost 6 bases and 2 bases respectively, with 10 bases between them. Germline CDR1 MDHEN, CDR2 SYDVKM. CDR3 length equals 13 residues. The CDR3 bases are TGTGCCAGCAGCCTGGGGGCTAACACTGAAGCTTTCTTT. Translated, it gives CASSLGANTEAFF.

The rearrangement joins TRBV5-6 to TRBJ2-1; TRBD1 aligns across 9 bases. The V gene's germline CDR1 is SGHDT and CDR2 YYEEEE. CDR3 size: 15 residues. With V trimmed by 2 bases and J by 7 bases, 7 bases remained unmatched. This CDR3 is CASSLTGTGKNEQFF. CDR3 coding DNA: TGTGCCAGCAGCTTAACCGGGACAGGGAAAAATGAGCAGTTCTTC.

The chain has TRBV5-1 and TRBJ2-7; D might be TRBD2 (7 bases). Trimming took 1 base from V and 2 from J, leaving 16 bases between them. Per germline, CDR1 SGHRS and CDR2 YFSETQ. The CDR3 length is 16 residues. The CDR3 loop is CASSLRGARSTYEQYF. CDR3 sequence (DNA): TGCGCCAGCAGCTTGCGGGGGGCCCGCAGCACCTACGAGCAGTACTTC.

This clone has a handful of counts. This chain links TRBV30 with TRBJ1-6; D is unresolved. The CDR3 is made up of 11 amino acids. Looked up from germline, CDR1 is GTSNPN and CDR2 is SVGIG (reference sequence). V was trimmed by 4 bases and J by 14 bases, leaving 12 bases between them. CDR3 region: CAWTFNSALHF. In DNA, the CDR3 is TGTGCCTGGACCTTCAATTCGGCCCTCCACTTT. Together with reference TRBV30 and TRBJ1-6, the CDR3 gives the full variable domain: SQTIHQWPATLVQPVGSPLSLECTVEGTSNPNLYWYRQAAGRGLQLLFYSVGIGQISSEVPQNLSASRPQDRQFILSSKKLLLSDSGFYLCAWTFNSALHFGNGTRLTVT.

In its sample, this clone was seen a few times. V gene TRBV10-1 combines with J gene TRBJ2-7, with D uncertain. Between the trimmed V and J ends, which lost 4 bases and 0 bases, there was a span of 10 bases. This CDR3 is built from 14 residues. Germline V gene sequence: CDR1 WNHNN, CDR2 SYGVQD (reference sequence). The DNA of the CDR3 is TGCGCCAGCAGTGGTACCCCAAGCTCCTACGAGCAGTACTTC. Amino acid sequence: CASSGTPSSYEQYF.

The chain uses TRBV5-1 and TRBJ2-7, with D possibly being TRBD1 (6 bases). With 4 bases removed from V and 0 bases from J, the gap between germline ends came to 8 bases. Germline CDR1 and CDR2: SGHRS and YFSETQ. This CDR3 is 13 amino acids long. DNA for the CDR3: TGCGCCAGCAGCCAACAGGGCTCCTACGAGCAGTACTTC. Its protein product is CASSQQGSYEQYF.

This clone was observed a single time. V is TRBV5-1 and J is TRBJ2-5; 9 nucleotides match TRBD1. The CDR3 is made up of 15 amino acids. CDR1 and CDR2 (germline): SGHRS, YFSETQ. J was trimmed by 2 bases and V by 4 bases; bases with no gene match: 6. CDR3: CASSPLQGAQETQYF. CDR3 coding DNA: TGCGCCAGCAGCCCCTTACAGGGGGCTCAAGAGACCCAGTACTTC.

Only one count was recorded for this clone. The V call is TRBV19, the J call TRBJ1-2, with 11 bases lining up with TRBD1. The CDR3 contains 14 residues. Germline values: CDR1 LNHDA, CDR2 SQIVND (reference sequence). The trim removed 6 bases at V and 6 bases at J, leaving 6 bases unmatched. The chain's CDR3 is CASSIGQGANGYTF. DNA of the CDR3: TGTGCCAGTAGCATCGGACAGGGGGCAAATGGCTACACCTTC.

This chain joins TRBV5-4 and TRBJ2-3, with D perhaps TRBD1 (6 bases). Trimming took 4 bases from V and 0 from J, leaving 12 bases between them. The CDR3 is made up of 15 amino acids. The germline V gene has CDR1 SGHNT and CDR2 YYREEE (reference sequence). The CDR3 bases are TGTGCCAGCAGCCGAGAGGGGGTTAGCACAGATACGCAGTATTTT. It codes for CASSREGVSTDTQYF.

The CDR3 sequence is CASKMIHEQYF. The CDR3 DNA reads as TGTGCCAGTAAGATGATCCACGAGCAGTACTTC. V usage is TRBV6-1 and J usage is TRBJ2-5; D gene unclear. TRBJ2-7 explains the end of the DNA better; the J call may be wrong. From germline, CDR1 is MNHNS and CDR2 SASEGT. This CDR3 comprises 11 residues.

This rearrangement joins TRBV21-1 to TRBJ2-5; the D call in the table, TRBD2, was not verified against the DNA. TRBV21-1 is a pseudogene segment. The CDR3 spans 15 residues. The CDR3 here is CASSTGLAGEETQYF. As DNA, the CDR3 is TGTGCCAGCAGCACTGGACTAGCGGGGGAGGAGACCCAGTACTTC.

The rearrangement joins TRBV29-1 to TRBJ2-1, with D possibly matching TRBD2 (6 bases). Germline V gives CDR1 SQVTM, CDR2 ANQGSEA. This CDR3 contains 12 residues. Deletions cut 6 bases from V and 7 bases from J, with 13 bases between. The CDR3 DNA reads as TGCAGCGTGACCGACGGGGGTAATGAGCAGTTCTTC. Translating it yields CSVTDGGNEQFF.

The V call is TRBV28, the J call TRBJ2-7, with D unresolved. Germline-derived CDR1 and CDR2 are MDHEN and SYDVKM. There are 11 residues in the CDR3. V lost 4 bases, J lost 2 bases, and 3 bases lay in between. The CDR3 here is CASSSPYEQYF. In DNA form, the CDR3 reads TGTGCCAGCAGTTCACCCTACGAGCAGTACTTC.

In nucleotides, the CDR3 is TGTGCCAGCTCGTCGACGGCGGCTAACTATGGCTACACCTTC. This gives the protein CASSSTAANYGYTF. The chain is built from TRBV18 and TRBJ1-2; D is undetermined. Germline assignment: CDR1 KGHSH and CDR2 LQKENI. The CDR3 loop spans 14 amino acids. The germline V and J ends were trimmed by 6 bases and 0 bases, with 11 bases remaining between them.

This rearrangement joins TRBV5-1 to TRBJ2-7; possibly TRBD2 for D (6 bases). Trimming took off 2 bases at V and 0 bases at J, with 9 bases between the two ends. In germline, CDR1 is SGHRS, CDR2 YFSETQ. This CDR3 has 14 residues. The CDR3 here is CASSFSGNSYEQYF. The CDR3 bases are TGCGCCAGCAGCTTTAGCGGCAACTCCTACGAGCAGTACTTC.

The chain links TRBV27 to TRBJ2-7; D gene ambiguous. Germline V gene lookup returns CDR1 MNHEY and CDR2 SMNVEV (reference sequence). The CDR3 has 15 amino acids. Trimming cost V 4 bases and J 2 bases, with 15 bases left between them. This CDR3 reads CASSSKLGLAYEQYF. CDR3 coding DNA: TGTGCCAGCAGTTCGAAGTTGGGGTTGGCCTACGAGCAGTACTTC.

J is TRBJ2-7 and V is TRBV9, with D hard to call. CDR1 and CDR2 from the germline V gene are SGDLS and YYNGEE. This CDR3 has 14 amino acids. Deletions cut 4 bases from V and 0 bases from J, with 11 bases between. CDR3 sequence reads: CASSPDHGSYEQYF. CDR3 sequence (DNA): TGTGCCAGCAGCCCAGATCACGGCTCCTACGAGCAGTACTTC.

This chain links TRBV11-2 with TRBJ2-2, with a weak D call TRBD1 (6 bases). The germline V gene has CDR1 SGHAT and CDR2 FQNNGV. Trimming left V 3 bases short and J 7 bases short, with 12 bases between. The CDR3 is 14 amino acids. CDR3 protein: CASSLNRDSGELFF. The CDR3 nucleotides are TGTGCCAGCAGCTTGAACAGGGATAGCGGGGAGCTGTTTTTT.

This chain connects TRBV19 to TRBJ2-3; 8 nucleotides agree with TRBD1. After removal of 4 bases from V and 2 bases from J, the junction contained 5 bases not matched to a gene. Germline V CDR1 and CDR2: LNHDA, SQIVND (reference sequence). This CDR3 has 15 amino acids. CDR3 residues: CASSTWTGNTDTQYF. The DNA of the CDR3 is TGTGCCAGTAGTACTTGGACAGGGAACACAGATACGCAGTATTTT.

The chain recombines TRBV2 with TRBJ2-2, with 14 bases lining up with TRBD2. Germline CDR1 is SNHLY and CDR2 is FYNNEI. The CDR3 sequence is 16 residues long. Trimming at V came to 3 bases and at J to 5 bases, leaving 2 bases not matched to a gene. Here the CDR3 DNA reads TGTGCCAGCAGTGAGAGGACTAGCGGGAGGACCGGGGAGCTGTTTTTT. Protein: CASSERTSGRTGELFF. Looking up the rest from reference TRBV2 and TRBJ2-2 gives the full variable domain: EPEVTQTPSHQVTQMGQEVILRCVPISNHLYFYWYRQILGQKVEFLVSFYNNEISEKSEIFDDQFSVERPDGSNFTLKIRSTKLEDSAMYFCASSERTSGRTGELFFGEGSRLTVL.

This rearrangement joins TRBV6-1 to TRBJ1-2; D ambiguous. V was cut by 5 bases and J by 4 bases, with 11 bases left in between. The length of the CDR3 is 13 residues. Germline assignment: CDR1 MNHNS and CDR2 SASEGT. The CDR3 spells CASSTADFYGYTF. The DNA for the CDR3 is TGTGCCAGCAGTACGGCTGACTTCTATGGCTACACCTTC.

This chain connects TRBV18 to TRBJ1-4; D unclear. The CDR3 is 12 amino acids. Trimming removed 5 bases from V and 8 bases from J, with 9 bases in between. The germline gives CDR1 KGHSH, CDR2 LQKENI. The CDR3 sequence: CASSVVGEKLFF. The CDR3 DNA reads TGTGCCAGCTCAGTCGTAGGAGAAAAACTGTTTTTT.